What follows describes a single T cell receptor beta chain. Its target is unknown. One end of the junction fails to match germline, which may point to a read error. Together with a sample-barcoded 5' primer, a J-beta primer mix was included in a second PCR lasting roughly 7 to 11 cycles. TCRdb ran MiXCR on the 5' RACE reads and lists one entry per CDR3 protein. The table has 800,000 to 900,000 distinct CDR3 sequences, around 68% seen once. The data stem from a study of blood T cells in healthy people across ages. Study observations and caveats: Getting older went along with TCR beta diversity per million T cells dropping roughly linearly. Underestimates were what the diversity estimates from one million T cells were considered to be.

CDR3 length equals 15 residues. Germline V gene data show CDR1 as SNHLY and CDR2 as FYNNEI. Sequencing used blood. J is TRBJ2-1 and V is TRBV2; 10 bases are a match to TRBD1. This clonotype originated in a man younger than 45 in good health. CDR3 DNA sequence: TGTGCCAACAGCGACCCGGGACAGGGGCACAATGAGCGGTTCTTC. Its protein is CANSDPGQGHNERFF.